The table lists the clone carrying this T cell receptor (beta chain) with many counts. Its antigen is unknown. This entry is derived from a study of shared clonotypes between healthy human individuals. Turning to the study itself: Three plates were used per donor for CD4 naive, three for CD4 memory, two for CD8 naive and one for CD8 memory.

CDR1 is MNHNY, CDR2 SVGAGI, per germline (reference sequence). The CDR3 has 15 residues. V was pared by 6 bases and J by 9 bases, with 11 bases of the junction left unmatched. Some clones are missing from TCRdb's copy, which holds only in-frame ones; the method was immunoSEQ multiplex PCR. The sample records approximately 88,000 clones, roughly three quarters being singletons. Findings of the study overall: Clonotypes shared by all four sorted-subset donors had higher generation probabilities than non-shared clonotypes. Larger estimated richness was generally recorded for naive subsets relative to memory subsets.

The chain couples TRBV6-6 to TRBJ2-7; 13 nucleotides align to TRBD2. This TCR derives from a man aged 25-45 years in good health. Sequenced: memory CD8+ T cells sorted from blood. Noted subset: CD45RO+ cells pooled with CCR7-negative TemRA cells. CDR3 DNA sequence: TGTGCCAGCAGAACGGGGACTAGCGGGAAGTTCGGGCAGTACTTC. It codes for CASRTGTSGKFGQYF.